This T cell receptor beta chain was identified in a study of blood T cell repertoires in COVID-19. Study-wide context: Researchers got acute and convalescent COVID-19 samples from the United States, Italy and Spain. PBMCs, B-cell-depleted T cells, or T cells were the source of the cDNA or gDNA that made up the material.

In the authors' workflow: Using reference gene primer amplification, nucleated cell counts were estimated. Generated by immunoSEQ multiplex PCR, the TCRdb table keeps only in-frame clones and is missing some. Clonal size and the V and J genes are those of that table, whereas D and trimming came from the DNA. The sample has some 97,000 clones; approximately 91% are singletons. Source material: peripheral blood. The TCR comes from an older woman with acute or convalescent COVID-19.

The CDR3 here is CASSRSGGYEQYF. CDR3 nucleotide sequence: TGTGCCAGCTCCCGGTCGGGGGGCTACGAGCAGTACTTC. The rearrangement joins TRBV18 to TRBJ2-7, with TRBD2 matching 7 bases. Germline-derived CDR1 and CDR2 are KGHSH and LQKENI. J gave up 3 bases and V 6 bases, and 5 bases lay outside the gene matches. This CDR3 comprises 13 residues.